The 24 T cell receptor beta chains reported below all come from one sample, sequenced in a study of human CD8 memory T cell subsets. Scientists made TCR beta libraries using UMI-labeled 5' RACE. Following a re-call of the 5' RACE reads, TCRdb has one entry per CDR3 protein and lacks DNA. Its table lists some 17,000 distinct CDR3 sequences. What was sequenced was CD8+ stem-like memory T cells (TSCM and TCM) sorted from PBMCs. The subset is: stem-like memory CD8 T cells (TSTEM), CCR7+ PD-1- TIGIT-. These receptors were taken from a human donor in good health.

The CDR3: CASSLSLGGLEDTGELFF. The chain joins TRBV7-9 to TRBJ2-2; TCRdb's D gene call, TRBD2, goes unchecked for lack of DNA. Looked up from germline, CDR1 is SEHNR and CDR2 is FQNEAQ (reference sequence). The CDR3 runs to 18 residues.

V is TRBV6-2 or TRBV6-3 and J is TRBJ2-7; TCRdb's D call of TRBD1 is untestable without DNA. The germline CDR1 and CDR2 sequences are MNHEY and SVGEGT. This CDR3 has 12 amino acids. The CDR3 spells CASSWDRDKQYF.

V usage is TRBV5-5 and J usage is TRBJ2-3; no DNA is available, so the TRBD2 call from TCRdb remains unchecked. CDR1 and CDR2 (germline): SGHKS, YYEKEE (reference sequence). The CDR3 consists of 19 residues. CDR3 loop: CASSLALAGVGSWEDTQYF.

The V call is TRBV6-5, the J call TRBJ2-3; the D call from TCRdb, TRBD1, cannot be confirmed without DNA. CDR1 and CDR2 from the germline V gene are MNHEY and SVGAGI. The CDR3 totals 14 residues. The CDR3: CASSPTGGTDTQYF.

The chain employs TRBV5-1 and TRBJ2-7; with no DNA, the TCRdb D assignment of TRBD1 cannot be verified. Germline V gene lookup returns CDR1 SGHRS and CDR2 YFSETQ. The CDR3 extends over 13 amino acids. CDR3 sequence: CASSPWDSYEQYF. The full variable domain, completed using reference TRBV5-1 and TRBJ2-7, is KAGVTQTPRYLIKTRGQQVTLSCSPISGHRSVSWYQQTPGQGLQFLFEYFSETQRNKGNFPGRFSGRQFSNSRSEMNVSTLELGDSALYLCASSPWDSYEQYFGPGTRLTVT.

The chain has TRBV6-2 or TRBV6-3 and TRBJ1-5; as DNA is missing, the TRBD1 call by TCRdb cannot be tested. Germline CDR1 is MNHEY and CDR2 is SVGEGT. The CDR3 has 14 amino acids. The CDR3 loop reads CATTPPGSNQPQHF.

This chain connects TRBV6-5 to TRBJ2-5; TCRdb picks TRBD2, but there is no DNA to check that call. CDR3 length: 16 amino acids. Germline lookup yields CDR1 MNHEY and CDR2 SVGAGI. CDR3: CASSPGLLGGQETQYF.

V is TRBV29-1 and J is TRBJ1-1. Germline CDR1 SQVTM, CDR2 ANQGSEA. The CDR3 is 14 amino acids. The CDR3 loop reads CSVEPGGLGTEAFF.

The V and J genes are TRBV4-1 and TRBJ2-7; TCRdb's D call of TRBD2 is untestable without DNA. Germline assignment: CDR1 MGHRA and CDR2 YSYEKL. The CDR3 loop spans 15 amino acids. The CDR3 loop reads CASSQGLAVSYEQYF.

The chain carries TRBV3-1 and TRBJ2-5; the D call from TCRdb, TRBD1, cannot be confirmed without DNA. This CDR3 has 13 amino acids. Germline V lookup: CDR1 LGHDT, CDR2 YNNKEL (reference sequence). The CDR3 sequence is CASSQDGGETQYF.

The gene calls are TRBV19 and TRBJ1-2; the D gene TCRdb calls, TRBD1, cannot be checked with no DNA. The germline CDR1 and CDR2 sequences are LNHDA and SQIVND (reference sequence). This CDR3 contains 14 residues. The CDR3 loop reads CASSPHGGNYGYTF. The whole variable domain, filled in from reference TRBV19 and TRBJ1-2, reads DGGITQSPKYLFRKEGQNVTLSCEQNLNHDAMYWYRQDPGQGLRLIYYSQIVNDFQKGDIAEGYSVSREKKESFPLTVTSAQKNPTAFYLCASSPHGGNYGYTFGSGTRLTVV.

The chain is built from TRBV5-5 and TRBJ2-2. The germline V gene has CDR1 SGHKS and CDR2 YYEKEE (reference sequence). The CDR3 consists of 16 residues. CDR3 in amino acids: CASSWGTKTETGELFF.

V gene TRBV21-1 combines with J gene TRBJ2-3; TCRdb names TRBD2, which stays unverified in the absence of DNA. TRBV21-1 has pseudogene status. The CDR3 runs to 13 residues. The chain's CDR3 is CASSTPLTDTQYF.

V usage is TRBV19 and J usage is TRBJ2-1; TCRdb calls TRBD2, which cannot be checked without DNA. CDR3 length equals 14 residues. Germline values: CDR1 LNHDA, CDR2 SQIVND (reference sequence). CDR3 region: CASSILAGGREQFF.

The J gene is TRBJ2-1, the V gene TRBV7-8; TCRdb picks TRBD2, but there is no DNA to check that call. CDR1 SGHVS and CDR2 FQNEAQ come from the germline V gene. CDR3 length equals 16 residues. The CDR3 region is CASSVPGTSVVNEQFF.

The gene calls are TRBV5-5 and TRBJ2-7; TCRdb outputs TRBD2, but without DNA this stays unchecked. CDR1 and CDR2 (germline): SGHKS, YYEKEE (reference sequence). CDR3 length: 14 residues. This CDR3 reads CASSLGAGYYEQYF.

The chain joins TRBV5-1 to TRBJ2-7; TCRdb's D call of TRBD2 is untestable without DNA. The length of the CDR3 is 16 residues. Germline loops: CDR1 SGHRS, CDR2 YFSETQ. Here the CDR3 reads CASSLIPSGRAYEQYF.

V is TRBV28 and J is TRBJ2-1. CDR1 and CDR2 from the germline V gene are MDHEN and SYDVKM. The CDR3 is 16 amino acids. The CDR3 loop reads CASSLLRKSSYNEQFF.

The J gene is TRBJ2-7, the V gene TRBV7-6; absent DNA, TCRdb's TRBD2 call cannot be checked. Germline V CDR1 and CDR2: SGHVS, FNYEAQ. The CDR3 runs 14 residues. The CDR3 sequence: CASSVSGRADEQYF.

The rearrangement joins TRBV5-1 to TRBJ2-7; TCRdb selects TRBD1, and the lack of DNA leaves this call unchecked. There are 13 residues in the CDR3. Germline values: CDR1 SGHRS, CDR2 YFSETQ. CDR3 loop: CASSLDATAEQYF.

The chain joins TRBV13 to TRBJ2-1. Germline-derived CDR1 and CDR2 are PRHDT and FYEKMQ (reference sequence). The length of the CDR3 is 13 residues. This CDR3 reads CASSPQKTNEQFF.

The rearrangement links TRBV4-2 to TRBJ2-1; TCRdb lists TRBD1, though no DNA is available to test this call. CDR1 and CDR2 (germline): LGHNA, YNFKEQ. The CDR3 sequence is 16 residues long. The CDR3 loop is CASSQDGTGAYNEQFF.

By frequency, this clonotype registers medium-sized. The rearrangement links TRBV24-1 to TRBJ2-2. Germline V gene lookup returns CDR1 KGHDR and CDR2 SFDVKD. The CDR3 is made up of 15 amino acids. CDR3: CATSDLHLGTGELFF.

V and J are TRBV9 and TRBJ2-4; with no DNA, the TCRdb D assignment of TRBD1 cannot be verified. Germline CDR1 and CDR2: SGDLS and YYNGEE. The length of the CDR3 is 14 residues. CDR3 region: CASSNGQAKNIQYF.